Each of the 23 T cell receptor beta chains below was sequenced from the same sample in a study of response to subunit inactivated influenza vaccine. TCRdb re-called the RT-PCR reads through MiXCR, storing one row per CDR3 protein. Of 650,000 to 700,000 distinct CDR3 sequences listed, about 15% were seen once; the top ten hold around a tenth. This specimen consisted of PBMCs from blood, obtained 11 to 12 days after vaccination. The receptors were sampled from a man aged 50 or older who received an inactivated influenza vaccine.

In its sample, this clonotype was seen a few times. The J gene is TRBJ1-2, the V gene TRBV5-8; D is uncertain. The V gene's germline CDR1 is SGHTS and CDR2 YDEGEE. V lost 1 base and J lost 0, with 13 bases in between. The CDR3 loop spans 16 amino acids. This CDR3 reads CASSLPAAESNYGYTF. The DNA for the CDR3 is TGTGCCAGCAGCTTGCCGGCCGCCGAGTCTAACTATGGCTACACCTTC.

This clonotype came up a few times. J is TRBJ2-1 and V is TRBV5-1; D perhaps matches TRBD1 (7 bases). V lost 7 bases and J 5 bases, leaving 13 bases between the germline ends. CDR3 length equals 13 residues. Germline V lookup: CDR1 SGHRS, CDR2 YFSETQ. CDR3 coding DNA: TGCGCCAGCCACGGGGGACAGAACAATGAGCAGTTCTTC. Its translation: CASHGGQNNEQFF. Full variable domain (rest looked up from reference TRBV5-1 and TRBJ2-1): KAGVTQTPRYLIKTRGQQVTLSCSPISGHRSVSWYQQTPGQGLQFLFEYFSETQRNKGNFPGRFSGRQFSNSRSEMNVSTLELGDSALYLCASHGGQNNEQFFGPGTRLTVL.

The chain uses TRBV7-2 and TRBJ1-1; possible D gene TRBD1, 6 bases. The CDR3 is 15 residues long. The ends were cut back, 5 bases at V and 3 bases at J, with 16 bases in the middle. Germline V gene sequence: CDR1 SGHTA, CDR2 FQGNSA. CDR3 in DNA: TGTGCCAGCAGCCTAGGTCTCCAGGGGTACACTGAAGCTTTCTTT. The encoded protein is CASSLGLQGYTEAFF. Drawing the rest from reference TRBV7-2 and TRBJ1-1, the complete variable domain is GAGVSQSPSNKVTEKGKDVELRCDPISGHTALYWYRQSLGQGLEFLIYFQGNSAPDKSGLPSDRFSAERTGGSVSTLTIQRTQQEDSAVYLCASSLGLQGYTEAFFGQGTRLTVV.

This clonotype was seen a few times. This chain links TRBV7-2 with TRBJ2-2; maybe TRBD1 (5 bases). V lost 7 bases, J lost 0 bases, and 12 bases lay in between. The germline V gene encodes CDR1 SGHTA and CDR2 FQGNSA. CDR3 length: 15 amino acids. CDR3 sequence: CASNEQASNTGELFF. CDR3 coding DNA: TGTGCCAGCAACGAACAGGCATCGAACACCGGGGAGCTGTTTTTT.

J is TRBJ2-5 and V is TRBV29-1; the D gene is possibly TRBD1 (6 bases). Trimming took 6 bases from V and 2 from J, leaving 16 bases between them. The CDR3 totals 14 residues. Germline-derived CDR1 and CDR2 are SQVTM and ANQGSEA. CDR3 DNA sequence: TGCAGCGTGGTACCCCTCGACAGGCAAGAGACCCAGTACTTC. This sequence encodes CSVVPLDRQETQYF.

The chain has TRBV12-3 or TRBV12-4 and TRBJ2-7; no definite D call. Trimming removed 6 bases at V and 5 bases at J, with 17 bases between. The CDR3 runs 14 residues. Written as DNA, the CDR3 is TGTGCCAGCAGCCGCCCGAGTGTAAGCCACGAGCAGTACTTC. The encoded protein is CASSRPSVSHEQYF.

There are a few counts of this clonotype. The chain combines TRBV11-2 with TRBJ2-5, with D perhaps TRBD2 (6 bases). Trimming cost V 5 bases and J 5 bases, with 15 bases left between them. Germline assignment: CDR1 SGHAT and CDR2 FQNNGV. CDR3 length: 14 amino acids. The CDR3 sequence: CASSRENWGETQYF. CDR3 coding DNA: TGTGCCAGCAGCCGGGAGAATTGGGGGGAGACCCAGTACTTC.

This clonotype occurred a few times. The chain recombines TRBV7-9 with TRBJ2-3, with D possibly matching TRBD2 (5 bases). This CDR3 region has 13 residues. CDR1 is SEHNR and CDR2 is FQNEAQ in the germline V gene (reference sequence). The ends were cut back, 4 bases at V and 11 bases at J, with 16 bases in the middle. CDR3 residues: CASSSTGIIGQYF. The CDR3 DNA reads as TGTGCCAGCAGCTCAACCGGGATCATAGGGCAGTATTTT.

The J gene is TRBJ2-3, the V gene TRBV7-2; TRBD2 matches at 7 bases. Trimming cost V 6 bases and J 0 bases; bases outside gene matches: 6. Per the germline V gene, CDR1 is SGHTA and CDR2 is FQGNSA. The CDR3 covers 15 residues. CDR3 DNA: TGTGCCAGCAGAGTAGCGGGCCCCAGCACAGATACGCAGTATTTT. Protein sequence: CASRVAGPSTDTQYF.

This clonotype was picked up one time. A read error may be the cause here, since a much bigger clone is one base away. The gene calls are TRBV20-1 and TRBJ2-7; 7 bases map to TRBD2. CDR1 and CDR2 (germline): DFQATT, SNEGSKA (reference sequence). The CDR3 has 18 amino acids. J gave up 0 bases and V 0 bases, and 14 bases lay outside the gene matches. CDR3 DNA: TGCAGTGCTAGAGATTTTGGGCTAGCGGTGGGCCCCTCCTACGAGCAGTACTTC. It is translated as CSARDFGLAVGPSYEQYF.

This clonotype was counted ten times or more. The chain recombines TRBV12-3 or TRBV12-4 with TRBJ2-7, with a weak D call TRBD1 (5 bases). The CDR3 covers 15 residues. V lost 0 bases to trimming and J lost 0 bases, with 9 bases between them. The CDR3, as DNA: TGTGCCAGCAGTTTAGCGCCAGGGCACTCCTACGAGCAGTACTTC. This codes for CASSLAPGHSYEQYF.

The chain joins TRBV7-9 to TRBJ2-7; D might be TRBD1 or TRBD2, each matching 5 bases. The CDR3 is 15 residues long. The V gene lost 5 bases and the J gene lost 0 bases, with 14 bases spanning the gap. The germline gives CDR1 SEHNR, CDR2 FQNEAQ (reference sequence). In DNA form, the CDR3 reads TGTGCCAGCAGCCCCATGCAGGGAGACTCCTACGAGCAGTACTTC. Its translation: CASSPMQGDSYEQYF.

This clonotype was observed a handful of times. This rearrangement joins TRBV7-9 to TRBJ1-1, with D perhaps TRBD1 (6 bases). Trimming removed 5 bases at V and 11 bases at J, with 12 bases between. Germline values: CDR1 SEHNR, CDR2 FQNEAQ (reference sequence). The CDR3 consists of 11 residues. CDR3 region: CASSTGFGAFF. In nucleotides, the CDR3 is TGTGCCAGCAGCACAGGGTTTGGCGCTTTCTTT.

This clonotype has just a few counts. The genes are TRBV4-2 and TRBJ2-2; TRBD1 agrees at 8 bases. CDR3 length equals 15 residues. Germline lookup yields CDR1 LGHNA and CDR2 YNFKEQ. The V and J ends lost 0 bases and 5 bases, in that order; junction bases with no gene match: 2. CDR3 bases: TGTGCCAGCAGCCAAGACAGGGGGCAAACCGGGGAGCTGTTTTTT. It yields the protein CASSQDRGQTGELFF.

This clonotype was counted only a few times. The chain has TRBV25-1 and TRBJ2-1; 10 bases agree with TRBD2. Trimming at V came to 3 bases and at J to 14 bases, leaving 7 bases not matched to a gene. This CDR3 region has 13 residues. Per germline, CDR1 MGHDK and CDR2 SYGVNS. The CDR3 region is CASSENTGTSEFF. CDR3 coding DNA: TGTGCCAGCAGTGAGAACACCGGGACTAGCGAGTTCTTC.

The V and J genes are TRBV5-6 and TRBJ2-7, with a weak D call TRBD1 (5 bases). CDR1 SGHDT and CDR2 YYEEEE come from the germline V gene. The V end lost 0 bases, the J end lost 5 bases, and 15 bases lay between the germline ends. The CDR3 extends over 15 amino acids. The CDR3 loop is CASSLGQGAFDEQYF. DNA of the CDR3: TGTGCCAGCAGCTTGGGGCAGGGCGCTTTTGACGAGCAGTACTTC.

This clonotype has a count of ten or more. J is TRBJ1-1 and V is TRBV7-2; 8 bases align to TRBD1. J was trimmed by 0 bases and V by 5 bases; bases with no gene match: 5. In germline, CDR1 is SGHTA, CDR2 FQGNSA. The CDR3 is 15 amino acids. The CDR3 is CASSPDRVMNTEAFF. The CDR3 DNA reads TGTGCCAGCAGCCCGGACAGGGTGATGAACACTGAAGCTTTCTTT. Filled out from reference TRBV7-2 and TRBJ1-1, the complete variable domain reads GAGVSQSPSNKVTEKGKDVELRCDPISGHTALYWYRQSLGQGLEFLIYFQGNSAPDKSGLPSDRFSAERTGGSVSTLTIQRTQQEDSAVYLCASSPDRVMNTEAFFGQGTRLTVV.

This clonotype was counted a few times. This rearrangement joins TRBV6-2 or TRBV6-3 to TRBJ2-1; the match to TRBD2 covers 8 bases. V lost 2 bases, J lost 8 bases, and 14 bases stayed unmatched. Germline loops: CDR1 MNHEY, CDR2 SVGEGT. The CDR3 contains 17 residues. Written as DNA, the CDR3 is TGTGCCAGCAGTTACGGGGCGGGGGGCCCTACAATCGATGAGCAGTTCTTC. Residues: CASSYGAGGPTIDEQFF.

The genes are TRBV25-1 and TRBJ2-5; maybe TRBD1 (6 bases). The germline V gene has CDR1 MGHDK and CDR2 SYGVNS. CDR3 length: 13 residues. With 5 bases removed from V and 4 bases from J, the gap between germline ends came to 11 bases. The CDR3 coding sequence is TGTGCCAGCAGTACAGGGTCGCGAGAGACCCAGTACTTC. Translating gives CASSTGSRETQYF.

This clonotype was detected many times. V and J are TRBV3-1 and TRBJ2-4, with a tentative D call TRBD1 (6 bases). The CDR3 consists of 16 residues. Between the trimmed V and J ends, which lost 1 base and 0 bases, there was a span of 10 bases. Germline V gene lookup returns CDR1 LGHDT and CDR2 YNNKEL (reference sequence). The CDR3 DNA sequence: TGTGCCAGCAGCCAAGGGGGACAAATAGCCAAAAACATTCAGTACTTC. Amino acids: CASSQGGQIAKNIQYF.

This clonotype occurred a few times. The chain has TRBV12-3 or TRBV12-4 and TRBJ1-5; maybe TRBD1 (5 bases). Trimming pared 3 bases from V and 4 bases from J, leaving 10 bases between. This CDR3 is built from 14 residues. In DNA form, the CDR3 reads TGTGCCAGCAGTTTTTCAGGGCTTAATCAGCCCCAGCATTTT. This codes for CASSFSGLNQPQHF.

A few counts support this clonotype. The chain recombines TRBV10-3 with TRBJ2-5, with TRBD2 matching 10 bases. Per the germline V gene, CDR1 is ENHRY and CDR2 is SYGVKD. The CDR3 is 14 amino acids. J gave up 1 base and V 4 bases, and 0 bases lay outside the gene matches. The CDR3 sequence is CAISVAGGQETQYF. The CDR3 nucleotides read TGTGCCATCAGTGTAGCGGGAGGCCAAGAGACCCAGTACTTC.

V is TRBV20-1 and J is TRBJ1-6; D is ambiguous. Trimming shortened V by 3 bases and J by 6 bases, and 9 bases separated the two germline ends. This CDR3 is 13 amino acids long. The germline gives CDR1 DFQATT, CDR2 SNEGSKA (reference sequence). CDR3 loop: CSARSAINSPLHF. The CDR3 DNA follows: TGCAGTGCTAGGTCGGCCATTAATTCACCCCTCCACTTT.